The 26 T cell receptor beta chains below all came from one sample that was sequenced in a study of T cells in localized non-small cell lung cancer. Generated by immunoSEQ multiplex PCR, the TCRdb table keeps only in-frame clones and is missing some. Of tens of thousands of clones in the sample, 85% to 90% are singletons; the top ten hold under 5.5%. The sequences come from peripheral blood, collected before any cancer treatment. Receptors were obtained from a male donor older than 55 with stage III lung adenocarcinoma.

CDR3 region: CASSLWGDTDTQYF. In DNA, the CDR3 is TGTGCCAGCAGTTTATGGGGGGACACAGATACGCAGTATTTT. This chain joins TRBV27 and TRBJ2-3; TRBD2 might be the D (6 bases). The CDR3 runs 14 residues. The V gene lost 1 base and the J gene lost 2 bases, with 7 bases spanning the gap. CDR1 is MNHEY, CDR2 SMNVEV, per germline (reference sequence).

CDR3 in amino acids: CASSLSSRIYEQYF. The CDR3 coding sequence is TGTGCCAGTAGCCTTTCGAGTCGGATTTACGAGCAGTACTTC. The V and J genes are TRBV19 and TRBJ2-7, with D uncertain. Trimming removed 6 bases at V and 4 bases at J, with 16 bases between. CDR3 length equals 14 residues. Germline CDR1 is LNHDA and CDR2 is SQIVND (reference sequence).

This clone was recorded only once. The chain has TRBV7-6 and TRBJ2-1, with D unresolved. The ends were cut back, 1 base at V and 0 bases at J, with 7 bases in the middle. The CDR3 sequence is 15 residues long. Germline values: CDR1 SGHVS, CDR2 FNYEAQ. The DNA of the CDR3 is TGTGCCAGCAGCTTAGGGGCCAGCTCCTACAATGAGCAGTTCTTC. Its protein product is CASSLGASSYNEQFF.

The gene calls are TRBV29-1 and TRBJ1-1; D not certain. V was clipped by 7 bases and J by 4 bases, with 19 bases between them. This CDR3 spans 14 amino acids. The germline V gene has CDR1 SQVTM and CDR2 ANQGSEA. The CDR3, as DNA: TGCAGCGCCGAGAAGGGTAGAGAAGGCACTGAAGCTTTCTTT. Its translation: CSAEKGREGTEAFF.

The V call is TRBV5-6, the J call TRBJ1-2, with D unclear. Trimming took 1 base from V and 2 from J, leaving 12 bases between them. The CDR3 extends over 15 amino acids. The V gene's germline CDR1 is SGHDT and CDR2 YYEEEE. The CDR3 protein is CASSLPPGSNYGYTF. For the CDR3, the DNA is TGTGCCAGCAGCTTGCCTCCGGGTTCGAACTATGGCTACACCTTC.

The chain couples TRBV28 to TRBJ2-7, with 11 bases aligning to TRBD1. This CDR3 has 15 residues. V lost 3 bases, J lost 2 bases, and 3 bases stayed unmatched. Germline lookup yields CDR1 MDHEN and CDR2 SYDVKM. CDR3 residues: CASSFGTGGTYEQYF. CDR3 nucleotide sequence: TGTGCCAGCAGTTTTGGGACAGGGGGGACCTACGAGCAGTACTTC. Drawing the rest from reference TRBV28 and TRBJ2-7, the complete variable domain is DVKVTQSSRYLVKRTGEKVFLECVQDMDHENMFWYRQDPGLGLRLIYFSYDVKMKEKGDIPEGYSVSREKKERFSLILESASTNQTSMYLCASSFGTGGTYEQYFGPGTRLTVT.

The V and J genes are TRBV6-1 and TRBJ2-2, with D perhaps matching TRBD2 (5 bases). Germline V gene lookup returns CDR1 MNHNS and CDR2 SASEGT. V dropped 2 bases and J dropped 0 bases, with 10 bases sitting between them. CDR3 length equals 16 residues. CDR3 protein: CASSEFGGSNTGELFF. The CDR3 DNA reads TGTGCCAGCAGTGAATTTGGAGGTTCGAACACCGGGGAGCTGTTTTTT.

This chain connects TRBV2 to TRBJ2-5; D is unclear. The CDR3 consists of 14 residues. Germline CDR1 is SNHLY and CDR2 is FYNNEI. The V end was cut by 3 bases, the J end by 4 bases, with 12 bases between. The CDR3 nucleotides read TGTGCCAGCAGTGAGGGTTCGCTCGGAGAGACCCAGTACTTC. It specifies CASSEGSLGETQYF.

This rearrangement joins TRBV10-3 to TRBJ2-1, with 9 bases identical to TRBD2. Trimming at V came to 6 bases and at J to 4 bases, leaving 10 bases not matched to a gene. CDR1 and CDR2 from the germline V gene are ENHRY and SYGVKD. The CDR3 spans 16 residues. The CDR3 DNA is TGTGCCATCAGCGCTGCTGCTAGCGGGATGTACAATGAGCAGTTCTTC. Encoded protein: CAISAAASGMYNEQFF.

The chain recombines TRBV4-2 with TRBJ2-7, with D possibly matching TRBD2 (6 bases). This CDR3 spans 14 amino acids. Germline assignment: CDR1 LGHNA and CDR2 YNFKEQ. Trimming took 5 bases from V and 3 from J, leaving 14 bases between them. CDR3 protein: CASSYLSGYYEQYF. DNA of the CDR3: TGTGCCAGCAGCTACCTAAGCGGGTACTACGAGCAGTACTTC.

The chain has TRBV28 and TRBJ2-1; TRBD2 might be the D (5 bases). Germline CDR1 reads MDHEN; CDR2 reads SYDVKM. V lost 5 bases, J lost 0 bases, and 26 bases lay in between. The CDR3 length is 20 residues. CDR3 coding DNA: TGTGCCAGCAGTCCGACGCTGCATCATGGGAGAAGTAGCTCCTACAATGAGCAGTTCTTC. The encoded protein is CASSPTLHHGRSSSYNEQFF.

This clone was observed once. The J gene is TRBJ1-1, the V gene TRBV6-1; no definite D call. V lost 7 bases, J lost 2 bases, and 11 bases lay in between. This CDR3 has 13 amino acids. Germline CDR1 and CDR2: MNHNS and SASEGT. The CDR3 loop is CASNRRDNTEAFF. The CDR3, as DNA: TGTGCCAGCAATAGGAGGGATAACACTGAAGCTTTCTTT.

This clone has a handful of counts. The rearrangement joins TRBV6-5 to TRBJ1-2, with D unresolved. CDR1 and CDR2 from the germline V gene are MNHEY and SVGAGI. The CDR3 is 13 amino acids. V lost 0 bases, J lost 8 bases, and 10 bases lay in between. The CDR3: CASSYSGRAGYTF. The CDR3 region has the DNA TGTGCCAGCAGTTACTCGGGGAGGGCCGGCTACACCTTC.

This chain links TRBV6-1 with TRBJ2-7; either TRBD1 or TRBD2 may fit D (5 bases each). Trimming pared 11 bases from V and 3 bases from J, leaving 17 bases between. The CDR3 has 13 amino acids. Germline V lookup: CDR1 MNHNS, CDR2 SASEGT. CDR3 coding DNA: TGTGCCGGTTCTCAACCGGGACGCTACGAGCAGTACTTC. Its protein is CAGSQPGRYEQYF.

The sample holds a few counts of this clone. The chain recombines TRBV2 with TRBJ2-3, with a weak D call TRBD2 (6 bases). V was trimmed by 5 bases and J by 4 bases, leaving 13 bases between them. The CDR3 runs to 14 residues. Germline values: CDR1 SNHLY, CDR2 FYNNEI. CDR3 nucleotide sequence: TGTGCCAGCAGTCACCCGAGGGAGGCAGATACGCAGTATTTT. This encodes CASSHPREADTQYF. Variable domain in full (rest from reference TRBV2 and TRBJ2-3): EPEVTQTPSHQVTQMGQEVILRCVPISNHLYFYWYRQILGQKVEFLVSFYNNEISEKSEIFDDQFSVERPDGSNFTLKIRSTKLEDSAMYFCASSHPREADTQYFGPGTRLTVL.

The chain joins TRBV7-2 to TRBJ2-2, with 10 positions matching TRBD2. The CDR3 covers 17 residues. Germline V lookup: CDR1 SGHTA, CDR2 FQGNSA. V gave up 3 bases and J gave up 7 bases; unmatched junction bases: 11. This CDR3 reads CASSFVHSGGSHGELFF. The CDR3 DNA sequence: TGTGCCAGCAGCTTCGTGCATAGCGGGGGGAGTCACGGGGAGCTGTTTTTT.

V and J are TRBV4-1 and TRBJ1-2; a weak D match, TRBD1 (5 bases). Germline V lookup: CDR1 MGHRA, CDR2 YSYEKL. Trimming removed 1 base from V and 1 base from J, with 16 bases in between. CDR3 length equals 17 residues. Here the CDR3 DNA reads TGCGCCAGCAGCCAAGGCCCCATCGGGACCTTTAACTATGGCTACACCTTC. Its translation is CASSQGPIGTFNYGYTF.

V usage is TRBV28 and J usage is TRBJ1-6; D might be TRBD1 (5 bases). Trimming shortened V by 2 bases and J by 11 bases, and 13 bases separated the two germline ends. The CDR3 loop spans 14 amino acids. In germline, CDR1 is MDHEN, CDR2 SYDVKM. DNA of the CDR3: TGTGCCAGCAGTTTAGACGGCCTAGGGGCACCCCTCCACTTT. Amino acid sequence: CASSLDGLGAPLHF.

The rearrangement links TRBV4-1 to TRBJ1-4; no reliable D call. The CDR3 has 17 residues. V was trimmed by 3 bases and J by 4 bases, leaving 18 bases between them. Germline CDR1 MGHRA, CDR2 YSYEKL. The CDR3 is CASSQGSAARHNEKLFF. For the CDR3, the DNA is TGCGCCAGCAGCCAGGGCAGCGCAGCGCGTCATAATGAAAAACTGTTTTTT.

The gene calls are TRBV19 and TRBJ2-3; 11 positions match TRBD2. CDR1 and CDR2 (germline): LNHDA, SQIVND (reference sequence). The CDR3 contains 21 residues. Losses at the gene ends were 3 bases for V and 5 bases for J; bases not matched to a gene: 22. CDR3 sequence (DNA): TGTGCCAGTAGTATTTCGAAATTGGGACTAGCGGCCTTTGCCCTCAGAGATACGCAGTATTTT. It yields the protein CASSISKLGLAAFALRDTQYF.

The CDR3 region is CASSRGPGQGWFNTF. Here the CDR3 DNA reads TGTGCCAGCAGTCGGGGCCCTGGCCAGGGGTGGTTCAACACCTTC. V usage is TRBV6-6 and J usage is TRBJ1-2; maybe TRBD1 (6 bases). Trimming pared 5 bases from V and 12 bases from J, leaving 25 bases between. Germline CDR1 reads MNHNY; CDR2 reads SVGAGI (reference sequence). The CDR3 is 15 amino acids.

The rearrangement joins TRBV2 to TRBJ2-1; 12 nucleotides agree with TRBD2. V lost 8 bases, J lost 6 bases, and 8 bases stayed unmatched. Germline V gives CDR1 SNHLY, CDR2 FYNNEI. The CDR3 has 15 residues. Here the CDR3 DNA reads TGTGCCAGCCGCGTCCTAGCGGGAGGGCCCAATGAGCAGTTCTTC. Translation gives CASRVLAGGPNEQFF.

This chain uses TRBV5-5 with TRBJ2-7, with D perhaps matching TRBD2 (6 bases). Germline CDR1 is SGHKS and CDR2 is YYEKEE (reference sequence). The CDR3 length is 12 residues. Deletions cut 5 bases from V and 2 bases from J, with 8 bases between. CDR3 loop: CASSTGAYEQYF. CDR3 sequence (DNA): TGTGCCAGCAGTACGGGAGCCTACGAGCAGTACTTC. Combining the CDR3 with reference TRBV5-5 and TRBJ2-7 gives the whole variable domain DAGVTQSPTHLIKTRGQQVTLRCSPISGHKSVSWYQQVLGQGPQFIFQYYEKEERGRGNFPDRFSARQFPNYSSELNVNALLLGDSALYLCASSTGAYEQYFGPGTRLTVT.

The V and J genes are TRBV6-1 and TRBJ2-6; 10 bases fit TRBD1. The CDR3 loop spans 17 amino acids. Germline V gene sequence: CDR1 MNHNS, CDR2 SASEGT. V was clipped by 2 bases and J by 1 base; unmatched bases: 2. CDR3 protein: CASSEWGQGSGANVLTF. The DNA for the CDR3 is TGTGCCAGCAGTGAATGGGGACAGGGGTCTGGGGCCAACGTCCTGACTTTC.

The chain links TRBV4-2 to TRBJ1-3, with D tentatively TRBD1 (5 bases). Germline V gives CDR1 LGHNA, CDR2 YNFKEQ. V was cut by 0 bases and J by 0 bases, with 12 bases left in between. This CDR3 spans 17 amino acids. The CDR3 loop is CASSQETGHISGNTIYF. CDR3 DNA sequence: TGTGCCAGCAGCCAAGAAACCGGACACATCTCTGGAAACACCATATATTTT.

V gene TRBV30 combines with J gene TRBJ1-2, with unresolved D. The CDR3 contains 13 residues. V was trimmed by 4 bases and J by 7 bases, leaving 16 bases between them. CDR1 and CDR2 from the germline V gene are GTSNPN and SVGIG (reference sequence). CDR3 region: CAWNLLEGSGYTF. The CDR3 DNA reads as TGTGCCTGGAATCTACTGGAAGGATCTGGCTACACCTTC.